A single sample is the source of the 30 T cell receptor beta chains below, sequenced in a study of blood T cell repertoires in COVID-19. Sequenced by immunoSEQ multiplex PCR; TCRdb stores in-frame clones only, minus some. There are just over 350,000 clones in the sample; 80% to 90% occur only once, and roughly 6.6% lies in the top ten. The sample comprised peripheral blood. The receptors were gathered from a woman aged 55-75 years with COVID-19, enrolled during active disease.

The chain joins TRBV18 to TRBJ1-2; no reliable D call. Germline loops: CDR1 KGHSH, CDR2 LQKENI. The V end lost 0 bases, the J end lost 0 bases, and 11 bases lay between the germline ends. This CDR3 has 16 amino acids. Here the CDR3 reads CASSPPGLSANYGYTF. The CDR3, as DNA: TGTGCCAGCTCACCACCGGGCCTCTCAGCTAACTATGGCTACACCTTC. Combining the CDR3 with reference TRBV18 and TRBJ1-2 gives the whole variable domain NAGVMQNPRHLVRRRGQEARLRCSPMKGHSHVYWYRQLPEEGLKFMVYLQKENIIDESGMPKERFSAEFPKEGPSILRIQQVVRGDSAAYFCASSPPGLSANYGYTFGSGTRLTVV.

The CDR3 DNA is TGCAGTGCTAGTGAACACCTGGTTTTTAATGGCTACACCTTC. Translation: CSASEHLVFNGYTF. V is TRBV20-1 and J is TRBJ1-2; D is ambiguous. Germline lookup yields CDR1 DFQATT and CDR2 SNEGSKA (reference sequence). V lost 3 bases, J lost 6 bases, and 17 bases lay in between. This CDR3 comprises 14 residues.

This clone was seen a single time. The chain carries TRBV5-8 and TRBJ1-6; D is ambiguous. The CDR3 is 11 residues long. V lost 5 bases, J lost 10 bases, and 7 bases lay in between. Germline V gene lookup returns CDR1 SGHTS and CDR2 YDEGEE. The CDR3 loop reads CASRPGSPLHF. The CDR3 DNA is TGTGCCAGCAGGCCAGGATCACCCCTCCACTTT.

For the CDR3, the DNA is TGTGCCAGCAGGGACGCCGGGGTGGGCCGTCTGAACACTGAAGCTTTCTTT. It yields the protein CASRDAGVGRLNTEAFF. The chain couples TRBV14 to TRBJ1-1; no definite D call. CDR1 and CDR2 (germline): SGHDN, FVKESK. There are 17 residues in the CDR3. With 6 bases removed from V and 0 bases from J, the gap between germline ends came to 20 bases.

The chain employs TRBV11-2 and TRBJ2-1; TRBD2 matches at 9 bases. This CDR3 has 13 amino acids. V gave up 5 bases and J gave up 10 bases; unmatched junction bases: 6. Germline CDR1 reads SGHAT; CDR2 reads FQNNGV. DNA for the CDR3: TGTGCCAGCAGCGCGGGGGGGCCAGAGGAGCAGTTCTTC. This gives the protein CASSAGGPEEQFF. Based on the CDR3 plus reference TRBV11-2 and TRBJ2-1, the full variable domain is EAGVAQSPRYKIIEKRQSVAFWCNPISGHATLYWYQQILGQGPKLLIQFQNNGVVDDSQLPKDRFSAERLKGVDSTLKIQPAKLEDSAVYLCASSAGGPEEQFFGPGTRLTVL.

The rearrangement links TRBV12-5 to TRBJ1-3; D gene ambiguous. Germline V gives CDR1 LGHNT, CDR2 FRNRAP. CDR3 length: 17 residues. The V gene lost 6 bases and the J gene lost 0 bases, with 18 bases spanning the gap. The CDR3 bases are TGTGCTAGTGGCTCAATTGGAAACAGCTTCTCTGGAAACACCATATATTTT. Its protein product is CASGSIGNSFSGNTIYF.

The chain combines TRBV6-5 with TRBJ1-5; D gene ambiguous. The V end was cut by 0 bases, the J end by 2 bases, with 8 bases between. This CDR3 is 15 amino acids long. Germline V gene sequence: CDR1 MNHEY, CDR2 SVGAGI. CDR3 region: CASSYSGFGNQPQHF. The CDR3 coding sequence is TGTGCCAGCAGTTACTCGGGCTTCGGCAATCAGCCCCAGCATTTT.

The rearrangement uses TRBV11-1 and TRBJ2-1; 7 positions match TRBD1. The CDR3 covers 16 residues. Germline CDR1 SGHAT, CDR2 FQDESV (reference sequence). The ends lost 5 bases at V and 3 bases at J; junction bases unmatched: 10. Here the CDR3 reads CASSHKEGAHYNEQFF. The CDR3 DNA is TGTGCCAGCAGCCACAAAGAGGGGGCCCACTACAATGAGCAGTTCTTC.

The chain joins TRBV7-9 to TRBJ1-4; possibly TRBD1 for D (6 bases). Germline V gene lookup returns CDR1 SEHNR and CDR2 FQNEAQ (reference sequence). Trimming cost V 3 bases and J 13 bases, with 18 bases left between them. The CDR3 length is 14 residues. This CDR3 reads CASSFTSMGGRLFF. The DNA of the CDR3 is TGTGCCAGCAGCTTCACCTCAATGGGGGGGCGACTGTTTTTT.

The chain is built from TRBV7-9 and TRBJ1-2, with 7 bases that match TRBD1. Germline V gives CDR1 SEHNR, CDR2 FQNEAQ (reference sequence). There are 15 residues in the CDR3. The trim removed 2 bases at V and 2 bases at J, leaving 5 bases unmatched. The CDR3 DNA reads as TGTGCCAGCAGCTTAAAGGAAGGGGGCAACTATGGCTACACCTTC. Translation gives CASSLKEGGNYGYTF.

The J gene is TRBJ1-5, the V gene TRBV9, with 7 bases fitting TRBD1. The CDR3 contains 16 residues. V gave up 4 bases and J gave up 3 bases; unmatched junction bases: 10. The germline CDR1 and CDR2 sequences are SGDLS and YYNGEE. CDR3 coding DNA: TGTGCCAGCAGCCCGCGAGACAGGGCCTACAATCAGCCCCAGCATTTT. Amino acids: CASSPRDRAYNQPQHF.

The V and J genes are TRBV6-6 and TRBJ2-3; TRBD1 is a possible D gene (5 bases). CDR1 and CDR2 (germline): MNHNY, SVGAGI (reference sequence). V was cut by 0 bases and J by 2 bases, with 12 bases left in between. The CDR3 is 16 amino acids. CDR3 nucleotides: TGTGCCAGCAGTTACTCGGGGCAGACCTTCACAGATACGCAGTATTTT. Translated: CASSYSGQTFTDTQYF.

The chain combines TRBV7-9 with TRBJ2-1; 13 bases map to TRBD2. Trimming at V came to 5 bases and at J to 6 bases, leaving 4 bases not matched to a gene. The CDR3 runs 15 residues. Germline V gene data show CDR1 as SEHNR and CDR2 as FQNEAQ (reference sequence). CDR3 nucleotide sequence: TGTGCCAGCAGCAAACTAGCGGGGGGGTCCAATGAGCAGTTCTTC. Translating gives CASSKLAGGSNEQFF.

This sequence joins TRBV29-1 and TRBJ1-1, with 9 bases that match TRBD1. The CDR3 runs 16 residues. Germline CDR1 is SQVTM and CDR2 is ANQGSEA. V lost 7 bases and J lost 3; bases outside the gene matches: 15. The CDR3 spells CSGRKLRGTGYTEAFF. The CDR3 DNA reads as TGCAGCGGTCGTAAACTGCGGGGGACAGGGTACACTGAAGCTTTCTTT.

The V and J genes are TRBV7-3 and TRBJ1-1; perhaps TRBD1 as D (6 bases). The germline V and J ends were trimmed by 5 bases and 5 bases, with 12 bases remaining between them. Germline CDR1 and CDR2: SGHTA and FQGTGA. There are 13 residues in the CDR3. DNA of the CDR3: TGTGCCAGCAGCGTACAGGGTTCTACTGAAGCTTTCTTT. This codes for CASSVQGSTEAFF.

This chain joins TRBV3-1 (or the pseudogene TRBV3-2) and TRBJ2-3; TRBD2 agrees at 9 bases. Germline trimming cut 5 bases from V and 5 bases from J; bases unmatched to any gene: 8. Germline V gene lookup returns CDR1 LGHDT and CDR2 YNNKEL (reference sequence). The CDR3 has 15 amino acids. CDR3 sequence reads: CASSISGGLLDTQYF. In nucleotides, the CDR3 is TGTGCCAGCAGCATTAGCGGGGGTTTGTTAGATACGCAGTATTTT.

The rearrangement links TRBV19 to TRBJ1-2; D might be TRBD1 (5 bases). The V end lost 5 bases, the J end lost 8 bases, and 12 bases lay between the germline ends. The CDR3 consists of 12 residues. Germline V gene sequence: CDR1 LNHDA, CDR2 SQIVND (reference sequence). CDR3 in DNA: TGTGCCAGTAGTGACCAGGGTGAAGGCTACACCTTC. This sequence encodes CASSDQGEGYTF. Complete variable domain (other parts from reference TRBV19 and TRBJ1-2): DGGITQSPKYLFRKEGQNVTLSCEQNLNHDAMYWYRQDPGQGLRLIYYSQIVNDFQKGDIAEGYSVSREKKESFPLTVTSAQKNPTAFYLCASSDQGEGYTFGSGTRLTVV.

CDR3 in DNA: TGTGCCAGCAGCCAAGTAAACAGTGAGCAGTTCTTC. Translated: CASSQVNSEQFF. The V and J genes are TRBV3-1 (or the pseudogene TRBV3-2) and TRBJ2-1; no firm D call. V dropped 1 base and J dropped 9 bases, with 7 bases sitting between them. Germline V gene sequence: CDR1 LGHDT, CDR2 YNNKEL (reference sequence). The CDR3 extends over 12 amino acids.

This clone was picked up a small number of times. The V call is TRBV5-1, the J call TRBJ2-7; maybe TRBD2 (6 bases). The V gene's germline CDR1 is SGHRS and CDR2 YFSETQ. CDR3 length: 14 residues. Trimming took 0 bases from V and 3 from J, leaving 10 bases between them. The CDR3 reads CASSLVGGNYEQYF. DNA for the CDR3: TGCGCCAGCAGCTTGGTCGGGGGTAACTACGAGCAGTACTTC.

The chain recombines TRBV11-2 with TRBJ2-1; 11 nucleotides line up with TRBD2. Germline CDR1 SGHAT, CDR2 FQNNGV. V dropped 5 bases and J dropped 10; count of bases not matched to a gene: 10. This CDR3 is built from 15 residues. CDR3 in amino acids: CASSTTSGVHLEQFF. In DNA form, the CDR3 reads TGTGCCAGCAGCACGACTAGCGGGGTTCATTTGGAGCAGTTCTTC.

This clone was counted a single time. The chain combines TRBV12-3 or TRBV12-4 with TRBJ1-2; D remains unclear. This CDR3 contains 13 residues. The V gene lost 2 bases and the J gene lost 5 bases, with 9 bases spanning the gap. For the CDR3, the DNA is TGTGCCAGCAGTTTATCCAGGATTTATGGCTACACCTTC. It translates to CASSLSRIYGYTF.

This clone is a singleton in its sample. The J gene is TRBJ1-1, the V gene TRBV4-3; D is uncertain. Trimming took off 0 bases at V and 0 bases at J, with 11 bases between the two ends. This CDR3 has 16 residues. CDR1 and CDR2 (germline): LGHNA, YSLEER. The CDR3 bases are TGCGCCAGCAGCCAAGAACCGTCGCACATGAACACTGAAGCTTTCTTT. It codes for CASSQEPSHMNTEAFF.

This rearrangement joins TRBV7-2 to TRBJ2-3; 10 bases map to TRBD2. The V and J ends lost 0 bases and 3 bases, in that order; junction bases with no gene match: 3. This CDR3 region has 16 residues. CDR1 SGHTA and CDR2 FQGNSA come from the germline V gene. CDR3 DNA: TGTGCCAGCAGCTTAGCAGCTAGCGGGGGAACAGATACGCAGTATTTT. Protein: CASSLAASGGTDTQYF.

The sample holds one count of this clone. The V and J genes are TRBV9 and TRBJ2-3; the match to TRBD1 covers 10 bases. The CDR3 runs to 13 residues. Per the germline V gene, CDR1 is SGDLS and CDR2 is YYNGEE. V lost 3 bases, J lost 5 bases, and 0 bases stayed unmatched. The CDR3 reads CASSGTGGDTQYF. The CDR3 DNA reads TGTGCCAGCAGCGGGACAGGGGGAGATACGCAGTATTTT.

This clone occurred once. The V call is TRBV29-1, the J call TRBJ1-1; D unresolved. The germline V gene encodes CDR1 SQVTM and CDR2 ANQGSEA. V was clipped by 1 base and J by 0 bases, with 9 bases between them. The CDR3 is 14 residues long. The CDR3 DNA sequence: TGCAGCGTTGAAGTAAGAGGGTTGAACACTGAAGCTTTCTTT. Its translation: CSVEVRGLNTEAFF.

This clone occurred a few times. V gene TRBV19 combines with J gene TRBJ1-2; a weak D match, TRBD1 (6 bases). Germline V gives CDR1 LNHDA, CDR2 SQIVND (reference sequence). The ends were cut back, 1 base at V and 1 base at J, with 7 bases in the middle. This CDR3 region has 14 residues. CDR3 bases: TGTGCCAGTAGTATAGGCAGGGGTAACTATGGCTACACCTTC. Its protein product is CASSIGRGNYGYTF. The whole variable domain, filled in from reference TRBV19 and TRBJ1-2, reads DGGITQSPKYLFRKEGQNVTLSCEQNLNHDAMYWYRQDPGQGLRLIYYSQIVNDFQKGDIAEGYSVSREKKESFPLTVTSAQKNPTAFYLCASSIGRGNYGYTFGSGTRLTVV.

The chain is built from TRBV6-5 and TRBJ2-2; TRBD1 is a possible D gene (7 bases). This CDR3 comprises 14 residues. Germline-derived CDR1 and CDR2 are MNHEY and SVGAGI. The ends were cut back, 6 bases at V and 5 bases at J, with 13 bases in the middle. The CDR3 nucleotides are TGTGCCAGCAGCCAAGCAGGGGGGACCGGGGAGCTGTTTTTT. The encoded protein is CASSQAGGTGELFF.

The chain joins TRBV15 to TRBJ1-5; TRBD1 agrees at 7 bases. Germline trimming cut 0 bases from V and 2 bases from J; bases unmatched to any gene: 7. This CDR3 contains 17 residues. Germline assignment: CDR1 LNHNV and CDR2 YYDKDF (reference sequence). The CDR3 sequence: CATSRDGTVLRNQPQHF. CDR3 in DNA: TGTGCCACCAGCAGAGATGGGACAGTCCTTCGCAATCAGCCCCAGCATTTT. Drawing the rest from reference TRBV15 and TRBJ1-5, the complete variable domain is DAMVIQNPRYQVTQFGKPVTLSCSQTLNHNVMYWYQQKSSQAPKLLFHYYDKDFNNEADTPDNFQSRRPNTSFCFLDIRSPGLGDTAMYLCATSRDGTVLRNQPQHFGDGTRLSIL.

The rearrangement joins TRBV5-1 to TRBJ1-6; TRBD1 matches 8 bases. Germline values: CDR1 SGHRS, CDR2 YFSETQ. This CDR3 comprises 20 residues. With 2 bases clipped from V and 4 bases from J, the junction kept 17 bases outside the gene matches. CDR3 in amino acids: CASSFDPGQGLVGYNSPLHF. CDR3 nucleotide sequence: TGCGCCAGCAGCTTTGACCCTGGACAGGGTCTTGTCGGGTATAATTCACCCCTCCACTTT.

In its sample, this clone was seen a few times. The J gene is TRBJ2-2, the V gene TRBV6-4; TRBD1 might be the D (6 bases). V lost 5 bases and J 3 bases, leaving 13 bases between the germline ends. The V gene's germline CDR1 is MRHNA and CDR2 SNTAGT. CDR3 size: 15 residues. In DNA form, the CDR3 reads TGTGCCAGCAGTTTTGGGACATCGGACACCGGGGAGCTGTTTTTT. This translates into CASSFGTSDTGELFF.